Reported below is one T cell receptor (beta chain). The specificity of this receptor is unknown. No much larger clonotype is one base removed from it; base qualities were not supplied. The data were produced on an Illumina HiSeq 2500. Quantitative 5'-RACE with molecular barcodes was the method used to prepare the TCR beta libraries. In the original analysis: To identify disease-linked TCR variants, a new computational method was used, one built on a probabilistic model of VDJ rearrangement. Through fastp at Q25 and MiXCR, TCRdb rebuilt clones from the public reads, retaining in-frame beta chains. Every entry covers one CDR3 protein and lists the most common genes and DNA from its rows. TCRdb assigned the V and J calls; the authors' analysis was not used. This sample has around 250,000 distinct CDR3 sequences in its table, and under 20% of those were observed once. Approximately 32% of the sample is in the top ten clones.

The sample is drawn from a study of CD8 T cells in ankylosing spondylitis (dated by TCRdb to about 2017). About the study as a whole: The study profiled T cell receptor beta repertoires in healthy donors and ankylosing spondylitis patients to find disease-linked TCR variants. Peripheral blood was sampled, and synovial fluid was additionally collected from ankylosing spondylitis patients. The full study cohort comprised about 25 ankylosing spondylitis patients and some 110 healthy donors. The study at large found these results: The disease-linked clones had a CD8+ phenotype and were found at relatively low frequencies in peripheral blood. A TCR beta motif of eight highly homologous amino acid variants appeared characteristic of blood from ankylosing spondylitis patients. The disease-linked clones were reported as significantly enriched in matched synovial fluid samples from ankylosing spondylitis patients. Some motif variants were previously reported in synovial fluid and blood of reactive arthritis patients, suggesting common disease-initiation mechanisms.

The sequencing sample was made of blood, either unsorted or a sorted T cell fraction (not recorded which). This receptor was identified in a male donor with ankylosing spondylitis or in good health (not recorded which).

The bases read TGCAGCGTTGAAGGTGCAAACCCCTACGAGCAGTACTTC. It is translated as CSVEGANPYEQYF. The rearranged chain carries TRBV29-1 and TRBJ2-7; the D gene cannot be resolved reliably. The V end loses 1 base and the J end loses 2 bases, and a stretch of 9 bases separates them. Via the germline V gene, CDR1 is SQVTM and CDR2 ANQGSEA. The CDR3 runs 13 amino acids, cysteine and phenylalanine included. The CDR3 DNA has 39 bases and is translated from base 1.